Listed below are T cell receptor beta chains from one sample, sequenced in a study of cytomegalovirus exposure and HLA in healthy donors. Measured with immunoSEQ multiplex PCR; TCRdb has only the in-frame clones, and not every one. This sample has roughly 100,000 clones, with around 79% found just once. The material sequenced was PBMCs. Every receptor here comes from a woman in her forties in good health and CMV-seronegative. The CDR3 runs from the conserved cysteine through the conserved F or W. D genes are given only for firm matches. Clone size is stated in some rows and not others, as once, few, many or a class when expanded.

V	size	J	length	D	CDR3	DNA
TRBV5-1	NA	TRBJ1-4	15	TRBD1	CASSSTGVTNEKLFF	TGCGCCAGCAGCTCGACAGGGGTGACTAATGAAAAACTGTTTTTT
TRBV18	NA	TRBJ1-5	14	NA	CASSPDRLNQPQHF	TGTGCCAGCTCACCCGACCGACTCAATCAGCCCCAGCATTTT
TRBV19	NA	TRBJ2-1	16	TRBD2	CASSRYATSGRNEQFF	TGTGCCAGTAGTAGATATGCGACTAGCGGACGCAATGAGCAGTTCTTC
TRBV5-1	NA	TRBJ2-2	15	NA	CASSFGLANTGELFF	TGCGCCAGCAGCTTTGGTCTAGCGAACACCGGGGAGCTGTTTTTT
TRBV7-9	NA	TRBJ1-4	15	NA	CASSLGSPANEKLFF	TGTGCCAGCAGCTTAGGAAGTCCGGCTAATGAAAAACTGTTTTTT
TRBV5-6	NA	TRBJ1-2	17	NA	CASSSGVRPIDNYGYTF	TGTGCCAGCAGCTCGGGGGTAAGACCCATCGATAACTATGGCTACACCTTC
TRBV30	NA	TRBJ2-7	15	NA	CAWSELGGNRAEQYF	TGTGCCTGGAGTGAGTTGGGGGGTAACCGTGCCGAGCAGTACTTC
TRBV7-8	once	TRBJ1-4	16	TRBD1	CASSLAQGAVNEKLFF	TGTGCCAGCAGCTTAGCCCAGGGGGCCGTAAATGAAAAACTGTTTTTT
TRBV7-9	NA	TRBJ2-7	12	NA	CASSLSRDEQYF	TGTGCCAGCAGCTTATCAAGAGACGAGCAGTACTTC
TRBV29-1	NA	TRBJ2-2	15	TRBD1	CSARRGQGRTGELFF	TGCAGCGCCCGCCGGGGACAGGGTCGCACCGGGGAGCTGTTTTTT
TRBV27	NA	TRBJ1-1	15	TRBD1	CASSSRDRGNTEAFF	TGTGCCAGCAGTTCCCGGGACAGGGGGAACACTGAAGCTTTCTTT
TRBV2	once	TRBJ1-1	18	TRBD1	CASSPPFGTGGANTEAFF	TGTGCCAGCAGCCCCCCCTTTGGGACAGGGGGGGCCAACACTGAAGCTTTCTTT
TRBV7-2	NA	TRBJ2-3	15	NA	CASRKTSESTDTQYF	TGTGCCAGCAGGAAGACTAGTGAGAGCACAGATACGCAGTATTTT
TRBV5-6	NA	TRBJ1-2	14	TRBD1	CASSPGQGNYGYTF	TGTGCCAGCAGCCCAGGACAGGGGAACTATGGCTACACCTTC
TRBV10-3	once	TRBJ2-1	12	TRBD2	CAIGGVGDEQFF	TGTGCCATCGGGGGGGTGGGTGATGAGCAGTTCTTC
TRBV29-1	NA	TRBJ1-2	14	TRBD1	CSASRDRGVEGYTF	TGCAGCGCCTCCCGGGACAGGGGGGTCGAAGGCTACACCTTC
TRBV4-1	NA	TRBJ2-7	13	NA	CASSQVRGYEQYF	TGCGCCAGCAGCCAAGTTAGGGGCTACGAGCAGTACTTC
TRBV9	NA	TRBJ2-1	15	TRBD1	CASSVLGQGFNEQFF	TGTGCCAGCAGCGTATTAGGACAGGGGTTCAATGAGCAGTTCTTC
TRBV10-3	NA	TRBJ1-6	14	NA	CAISPRGDNSPLHF	TGTGCCATCAGTCCCCGGGGGGATAATTCACCCCTCCACTTT
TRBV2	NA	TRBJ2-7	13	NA	CASSLAPKYEQYF	TGTGCCAGCAGCCTAGCGCCTAAATACGAGCAGTACTTC
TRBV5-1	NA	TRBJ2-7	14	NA	CASSSSGLEYEQYF	TGCGCCAGCAGCTCCTCAGGGTTGGAATACGAGCAGTACTTC
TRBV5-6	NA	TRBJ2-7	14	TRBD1	CASSSQTGVHEQYF	TGTGCCAGCAGCTCGCAAACAGGGGTTCACGAGCAGTACTTC
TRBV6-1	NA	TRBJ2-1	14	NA	CASSEGSSYNEQFF	TGTGCCAGCAGTGAGGGGAGCTCCTACAATGAGCAGTTCTTC
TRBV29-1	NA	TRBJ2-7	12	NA	CSVRTASYEQYF	TGCAGCGTTCGGACAGCCTCCTACGAGCAGTACTTC
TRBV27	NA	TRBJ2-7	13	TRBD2	CASRLTGRYEQYF	TGTGCCAGCAGACTCACCGGGAGGTACGAGCAGTACTTC
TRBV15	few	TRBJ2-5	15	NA	CATSRAPGVRETQYF	TGTGCCACCAGCAGGGCACCCGGGGTCCGGGAGACCCAGTACTTC
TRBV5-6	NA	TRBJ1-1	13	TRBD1	CASSLRGLTEAFF	TGTGCCAGCAGCTTGAGGGGGCTCACTGAAGCTTTCTTT
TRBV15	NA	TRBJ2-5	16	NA	CATSRDRLLRGETQYF	TGTGCCACCAGCAGAGATAGACTACTCCGAGGGGAGACCCAGTACTTC
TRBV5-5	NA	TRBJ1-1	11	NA	CASKLNTEAFF	TGTGCCAGCAAGCTGAATACTGAAGCTTTCTTT
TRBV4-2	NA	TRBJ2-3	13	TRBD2	CASSGGDTDTQYF	TGTGCCAGCAGCGGGGGGGACACAGATACGCAGTATTTT
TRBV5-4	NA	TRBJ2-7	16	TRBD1	CASSLAMTGGLYEQYF	TGTGCCAGCAGCTTGGCTATGACAGGGGGCTTATACGAGCAGTACTTC
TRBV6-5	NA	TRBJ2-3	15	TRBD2	CASSYGTSGTDTQYF	TGTGCCAGCAGTTACGGGACTAGCGGCACAGATACGCAGTATTTT
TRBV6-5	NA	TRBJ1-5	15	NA	CASRRASGAGQPQHF	TGTGCCAGCAGGAGGGCGAGCGGAGCTGGTCAGCCCCAGCATTTT
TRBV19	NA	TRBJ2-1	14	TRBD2	CASSTRTSGGEQFF	TGTGCCAGTAGTACACGGACTAGCGGGGGTGAGCAGTTCTTC
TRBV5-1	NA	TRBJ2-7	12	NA	CASRVGNYEQYF	TGCGCCAGCAGGGTCGGGAACTACGAGCAGTACTTC
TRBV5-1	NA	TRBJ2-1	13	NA	CASSLGDGQEQFF	TGCGCCAGCAGCTTGGGAGACGGACAAGAGCAGTTCTTC
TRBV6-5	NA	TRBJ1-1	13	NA	CASSPSKNTEAFF	TGTGCCAGCAGTCCTAGTAAAAACACTGAAGCTTTCTTT
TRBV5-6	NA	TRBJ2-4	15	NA	CASSPSDRRKNIQYF	TGTGCCAGCAGCCCCTCAGACAGACGGAAAAACATTCAGTACTTC
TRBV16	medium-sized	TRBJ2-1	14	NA	CASSQTSGYNEQFF	TGTGCCAGCAGCCAGACAAGTGGGTACAATGAGCAGTTCTTC
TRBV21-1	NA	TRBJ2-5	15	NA	CASSKVAQGLETQYF	TGTGCCAGCAGCAAAGTGGCACAGGGTTTGGAGACCCAGTACTTC
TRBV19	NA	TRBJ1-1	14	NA	CASSIVGSNTEAFF	TGTGCCAGTAGTATAGTGGGCAGTAACACTGAAGCTTTCTTT
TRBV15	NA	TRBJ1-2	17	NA	CATSRDPMAQGWNGYTF	TGTGCCACCAGCAGAGATCCCATGGCACAGGGTTGGAATGGCTACACCTTC
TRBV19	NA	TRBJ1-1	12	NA	CASSMGGTEAFF	TGTGCCAGTAGTATGGGGGGGACTGAAGCTTTCTTT